Reported below is one T cell receptor (beta chain). The repertoire was sequenced with immunoSEQ multiplex PCR; TCRdb's copy has only in-frame clones and lacks some. Of about 210,000 clones in the sample, about 87% were seen once. The data derive from a study of blood T cell repertoires in COVID-19. From germline, CDR1 is LGHNT and CDR2 FRNRAP. The V segment lost 0 bases and the J segment 6 bases; nucleotides outside the gene matches: 5. The CDR3 length is 15 residues. The sample taken for sequencing was peripheral blood. The chain recombines TRBV12-5 with TRBJ2-1, with 7 bases matching TRBD1. This clonotype was obtained from a man in his 70s with acute or convalescent COVID-19. In nucleotides, the CDR3 is TGTGCTAGTGGTTTGGTAGGGCCAGGGGGCAATGAGCAGTTCTTC. Protein sequence: CASGLVGPGGNEQFF.